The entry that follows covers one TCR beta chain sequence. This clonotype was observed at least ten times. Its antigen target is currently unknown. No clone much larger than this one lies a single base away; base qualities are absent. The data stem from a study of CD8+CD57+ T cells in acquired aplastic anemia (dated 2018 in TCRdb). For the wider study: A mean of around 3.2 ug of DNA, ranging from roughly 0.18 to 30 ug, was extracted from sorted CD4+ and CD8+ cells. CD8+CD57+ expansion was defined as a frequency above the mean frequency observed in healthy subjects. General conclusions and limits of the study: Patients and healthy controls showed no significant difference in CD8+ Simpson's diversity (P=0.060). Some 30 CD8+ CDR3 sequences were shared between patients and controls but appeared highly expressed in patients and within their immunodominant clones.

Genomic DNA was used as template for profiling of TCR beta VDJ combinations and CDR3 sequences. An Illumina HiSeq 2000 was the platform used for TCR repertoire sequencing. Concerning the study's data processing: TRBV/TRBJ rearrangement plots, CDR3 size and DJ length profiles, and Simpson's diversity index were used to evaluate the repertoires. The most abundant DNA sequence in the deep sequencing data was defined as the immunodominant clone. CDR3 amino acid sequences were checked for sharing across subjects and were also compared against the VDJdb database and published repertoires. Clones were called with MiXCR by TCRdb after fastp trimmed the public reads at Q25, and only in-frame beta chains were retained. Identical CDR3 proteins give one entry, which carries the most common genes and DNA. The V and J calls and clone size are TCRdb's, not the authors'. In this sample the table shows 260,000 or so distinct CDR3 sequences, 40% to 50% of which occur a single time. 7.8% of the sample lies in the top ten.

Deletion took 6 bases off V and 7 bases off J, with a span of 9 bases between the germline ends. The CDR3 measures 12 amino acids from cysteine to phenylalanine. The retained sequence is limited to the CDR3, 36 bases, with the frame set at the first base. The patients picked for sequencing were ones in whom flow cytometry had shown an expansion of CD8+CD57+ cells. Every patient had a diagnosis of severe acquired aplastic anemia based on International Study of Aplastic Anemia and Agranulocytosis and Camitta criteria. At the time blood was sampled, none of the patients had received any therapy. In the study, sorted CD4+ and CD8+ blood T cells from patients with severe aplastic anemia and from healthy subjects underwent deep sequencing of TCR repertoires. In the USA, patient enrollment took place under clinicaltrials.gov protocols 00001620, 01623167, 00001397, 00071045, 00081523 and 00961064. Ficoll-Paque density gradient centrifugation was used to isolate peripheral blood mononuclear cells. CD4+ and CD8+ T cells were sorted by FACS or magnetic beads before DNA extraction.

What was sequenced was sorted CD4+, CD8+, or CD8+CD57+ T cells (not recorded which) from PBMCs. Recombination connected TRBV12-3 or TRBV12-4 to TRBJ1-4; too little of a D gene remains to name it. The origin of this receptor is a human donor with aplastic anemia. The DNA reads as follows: TGTGCCAGCAGGATGAGCCTTGAAAAACTGTTTTTT. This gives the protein CASRMSLEKLFF.